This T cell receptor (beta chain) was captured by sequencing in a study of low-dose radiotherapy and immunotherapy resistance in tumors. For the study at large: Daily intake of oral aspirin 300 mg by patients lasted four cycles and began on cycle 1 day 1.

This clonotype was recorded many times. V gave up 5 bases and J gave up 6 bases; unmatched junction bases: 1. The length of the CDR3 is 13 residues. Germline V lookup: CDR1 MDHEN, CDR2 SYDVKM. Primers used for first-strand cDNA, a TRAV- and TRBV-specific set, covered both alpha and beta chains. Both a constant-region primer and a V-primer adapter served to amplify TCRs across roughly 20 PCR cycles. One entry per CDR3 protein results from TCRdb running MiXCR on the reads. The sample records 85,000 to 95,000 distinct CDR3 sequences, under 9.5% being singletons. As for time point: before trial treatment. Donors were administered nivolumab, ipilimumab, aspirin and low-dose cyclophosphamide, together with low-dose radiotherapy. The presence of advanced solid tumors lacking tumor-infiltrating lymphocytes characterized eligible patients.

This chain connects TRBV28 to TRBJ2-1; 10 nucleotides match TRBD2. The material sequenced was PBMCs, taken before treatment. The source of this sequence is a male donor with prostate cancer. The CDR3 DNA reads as TGTGCCAGCAGTAGCGGGGGGGCCAATGAGCAGTTCTTC. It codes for CASSSGGANEQFF.